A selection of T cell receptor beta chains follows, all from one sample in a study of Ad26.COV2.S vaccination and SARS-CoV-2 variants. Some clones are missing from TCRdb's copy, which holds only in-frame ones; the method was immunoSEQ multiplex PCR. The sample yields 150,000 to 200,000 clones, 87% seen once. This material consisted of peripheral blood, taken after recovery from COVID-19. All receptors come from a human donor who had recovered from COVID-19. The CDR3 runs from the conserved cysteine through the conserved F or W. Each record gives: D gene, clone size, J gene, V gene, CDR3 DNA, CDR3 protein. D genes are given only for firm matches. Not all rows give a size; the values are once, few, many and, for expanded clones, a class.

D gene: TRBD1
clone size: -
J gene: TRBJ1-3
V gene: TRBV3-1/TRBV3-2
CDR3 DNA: TGTGCCAGCAGCCCCGGGACAGGATTTAGAAACACCATATATTTT
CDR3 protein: CASSPGTGFRNTIYF

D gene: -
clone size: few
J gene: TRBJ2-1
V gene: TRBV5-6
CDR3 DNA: TGTGCCAGCAGCCCGGGTAGGGGCAGATCCTACAATGAGCAGTTCTTC
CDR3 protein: CASSPGRGRSYNEQFF

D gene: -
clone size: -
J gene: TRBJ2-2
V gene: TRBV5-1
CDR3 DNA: TGCGCCAGCAGCCCGACAGTCCTAACCGGGGAGCTGTTTTTT
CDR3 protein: CASSPTVLTGELFF

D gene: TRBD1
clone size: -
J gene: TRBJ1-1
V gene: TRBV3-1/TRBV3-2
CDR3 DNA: TGTGCCAGCAGCCCAGGGGGCAGCATGAACACTGAAGCTTTCTTT
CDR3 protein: CASSPGGSMNTEAFF

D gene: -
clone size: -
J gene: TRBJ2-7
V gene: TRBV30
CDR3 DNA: TGTGCCTGGAGTGTCCGGGACCCTCGGTACGAGCAGTACTTC
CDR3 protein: CAWSVRDPRYEQYF

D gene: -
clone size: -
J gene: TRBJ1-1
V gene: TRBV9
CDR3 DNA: TGTGCCAGCAGCGTAGGGCAGGGAAGTGTTGAAGCTTTCTTT
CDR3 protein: CASSVGQGSVEAFF

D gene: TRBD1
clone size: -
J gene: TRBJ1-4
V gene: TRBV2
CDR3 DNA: TGTGCCAGCAGCTATCGGGACAGGGGCACCTACGGGGCTAATGAAAAACTGTTTTTT
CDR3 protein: CASSYRDRGTYGANEKLFF

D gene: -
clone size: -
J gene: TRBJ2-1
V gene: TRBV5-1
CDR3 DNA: TGCGCCAGCAGCACTGACAGGGAGGGCGGTGAGCAGTTCTTC
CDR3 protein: CASSTDREGGEQFF

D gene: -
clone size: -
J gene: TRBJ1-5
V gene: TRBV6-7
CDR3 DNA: TGTGCCAGCAGTTACTCGCTTAAGGACAGCCGCGGTCAGCCCCAGCATTTT
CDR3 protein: CASSYSLKDSRGQPQHF

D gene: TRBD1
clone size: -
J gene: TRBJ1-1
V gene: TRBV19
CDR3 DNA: TGTGCCAGTAGTATAGGGACAGGGGGGATGAACACTGAAGCTTTCTTT
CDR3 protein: CASSIGTGGMNTEAFF

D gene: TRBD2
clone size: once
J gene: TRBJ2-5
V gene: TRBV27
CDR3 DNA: TGTGCCAGCAGTCCCCTGTTAGGCGGGGGAGAAGAGACCCAGTACTTC
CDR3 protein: CASSPLLGGGEETQYF

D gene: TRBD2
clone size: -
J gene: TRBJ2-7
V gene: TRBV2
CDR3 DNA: TGTGCCAGCAGTTCTCCCGGGACTAGAGTGGCCGAGCAGTACTTC
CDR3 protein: CASSSPGTRVAEQYF

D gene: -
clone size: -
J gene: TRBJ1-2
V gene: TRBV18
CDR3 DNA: TGTGCCAGCTCAACGACTGAACACTATGGCTACACCTTC
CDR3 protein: CASSTTEHYGYTF